These 13 T cell receptor beta chains came from one sample sequenced in a study of T cell changes during pregnancy in multiple sclerosis. Assay: immunoSEQ multiplex PCR; the TCRdb copy retains only in-frame clones and omits some. The table lists about 31,000 clones, about 91% of them singletons. This specimen was CD4+ T cells from peripheral blood mononuclear cells, taken in the first trimester of pregnancy. The receptors originated from a female donor in good health, enrolled as a control in a pregnancy study.

This sequence joins TRBV6-6 and TRBJ1-5; no clear D gene. Germline-derived CDR1 and CDR2 are MNHNY and SVGAGI (reference sequence). CDR3 size: 15 residues. Deletions cut 6 bases from V and 4 bases from J, with 16 bases between. The DNA of the CDR3 is TGTGCCAGCAGCCCCGCAACTACCCTTAATCAGCCCCAGCATTTT. This gives the protein CASSPATTLNQPQHF.

The V gene is TRBV7-2, the J gene TRBJ2-4, with D tentatively TRBD1 (6 bases). Per the germline V gene, CDR1 is SGHTA and CDR2 is FQGNSA. The CDR3 runs 13 residues. V was shortened by 6 bases and J by 8 bases, with 14 bases between the two germline ends. CDR3 DNA sequence: TGTGCCAGCAGGTTGACAGGTACCGACATTCAGTACTTC. Translated, it gives CASRLTGTDIQYF.

There are a few counts of this clone. This CDR3 is CAIRENSRGGGYEQFF. The CDR3 DNA reads as TGTGCCATCAGGGAGAACTCGAGGGGCGGGGGATACGAGCAGTTCTTC. This sequence joins TRBV10-3 and TRBJ2-1; 7 nucleotides align to TRBD2. There are 16 residues in the CDR3. Germline trimming cut 6 bases from V and 10 bases from J; bases unmatched to any gene: 18. Per the germline V gene, CDR1 is ENHRY and CDR2 is SYGVKD.

This clone was seen just once. The V and J genes are TRBV7-2 and TRBJ1-1; D call uncertain. Trimming cost V 5 bases and J 5 bases, with 18 bases left between them. The CDR3 has 15 amino acids. The V gene's germline CDR1 is SGHTA and CDR2 FQGNSA. The DNA of the CDR3 is TGTGCCAGCAGCCAACGGAGCACCGCGGTGACTGAAGCTTTCTTT. Residues: CASSQRSTAVTEAFF. The whole variable domain, filled in from reference TRBV7-2 and TRBJ1-1, reads GAGVSQSPSNKVTEKGKDVELRCDPISGHTALYWYRQSLGQGLEFLIYFQGNSAPDKSGLPSDRFSAERTGGSVSTLTIQRTQQEDSAVYLCASSQRSTAVTEAFFGQGTRLTVV.

This chain uses TRBV4-3 with TRBJ1-2, with 8 bases aligning to TRBD1. The CDR3 has 17 residues. Germline CDR1 and CDR2: LGHNA and YSLEER. Trimming at V came to 2 bases and at J to 3 bases, leaving 11 bases not matched to a gene. The CDR3 here is CASSQYFPGGADYGYTF. In nucleotides, the CDR3 is TGCGCCAGCAGCCAATACTTCCCAGGGGGCGCGGACTATGGCTACACCTTC.

This chain joins TRBV5-1 and TRBJ2-7, with D perhaps matching TRBD1 (5 bases). CDR3 length: 13 amino acids. Germline V gene lookup returns CDR1 SGHRS and CDR2 YFSETQ. V lost 4 bases, J lost 3 bases, and 11 bases lay in between. The CDR3 is CASSPRTYYEQYF. The CDR3 nucleotides are TGCGCCAGCAGCCCCAGGACATACTACGAGCAGTACTTC.

This chain uses TRBV15 with TRBJ2-5; D unresolved. This CDR3 contains 11 residues. CDR1 and CDR2 from the germline V gene are LNHNV and YYDKDF (reference sequence). Trimming pared 4 bases from V and 8 bases from J, leaving 8 bases between. DNA of the CDR3: TGTGCCACCAGCAACTCCCACACCCAGTACTTC. Protein sequence: CATSNSHTQYF.

As concerns this clone: Other DNA variants within this sample encode the same CDR3. The rearrangement uses TRBV6-1 and TRBJ1-2; D might be TRBD1 (5 bases). The germline V gene has CDR1 MNHNS and CDR2 SASEGT. The V end lost 0 bases, the J end lost 2 bases, and 7 bases lay between the germline ends. The CDR3 sequence is 14 residues long. CDR3: CASSEAGGNYGYTF. The CDR3 DNA follows: TGTGCCAGCAGTGAAGCGGGGGGAAACTATGGCTACACCTTC.

This chain joins TRBV9 and TRBJ1-4; 7 bases are a match to TRBD1. Per germline, CDR1 SGDLS and CDR2 YYNGEE. The CDR3 runs to 16 residues. The V and J ends lost 1 base and 0 bases, in that order; junction bases with no gene match: 3. DNA of the CDR3: TGTGCCAGCAGCGTAACAGGGGCTGCAACTAATGAAAAACTGTTTTTT. It is translated as CASSVTGAATNEKLFF.

The chain couples TRBV19 to TRBJ1-2; TRBD1 aligns across 7 bases. The CDR3 covers 18 residues. Germline-derived CDR1 and CDR2 are LNHDA and SQIVND (reference sequence). J lost 0 bases, V lost 9 bases, and 19 bases had no gene match. CDR3 loop: CASRSLRGTARANYGYTF. Here the CDR3 DNA reads TGTGCCAGCCGTTCCCTCCGCGGGACAGCCCGAGCTAACTATGGCTACACCTTC.

The chain carries TRBV30 and TRBJ1-2; 11 nucleotides line up with TRBD1. Looked up from germline, CDR1 is GTSNPN and CDR2 is SVGIG (reference sequence). CDR3 length: 16 residues. After removal of 3 bases from V and 1 base from J, the junction contained 7 bases not matched to a gene. CDR3 DNA: TGTGCCTGGAGGATGGACAGGGGGCCGATTAACTATGGCTACACCTTC. Translated, it gives CAWRMDRGPINYGYTF.

In its sample, this clone is medium-sized. The V gene is TRBV19, the J gene TRBJ1-2; 9 bases are shared with TRBD1. From germline, CDR1 is LNHDA and CDR2 SQIVND (reference sequence). The CDR3 spans 14 residues. J was trimmed by 6 bases and V by 2 bases; bases with no gene match: 4. CDR3 DNA sequence: TGTGCCAGTAGTATACAGGGACAGGGAAATGGCTACACCTTC. Translation gives CASSIQGQGNGYTF.

The V call is TRBV30, the J call TRBJ1-1; D is perhaps TRBD1 (6 bases). The CDR3 runs to 14 residues. CDR1 is GTSNPN, CDR2 SVGIG, per germline (reference sequence). V was clipped by 3 bases and J by 4 bases, with 15 bases between them. The CDR3, as DNA: TGTGCCTGGAGCGGACAGCCGGGATCCACTGAAGCTTTCTTT. Amino acid sequence: CAWSGQPGSTEAFF.